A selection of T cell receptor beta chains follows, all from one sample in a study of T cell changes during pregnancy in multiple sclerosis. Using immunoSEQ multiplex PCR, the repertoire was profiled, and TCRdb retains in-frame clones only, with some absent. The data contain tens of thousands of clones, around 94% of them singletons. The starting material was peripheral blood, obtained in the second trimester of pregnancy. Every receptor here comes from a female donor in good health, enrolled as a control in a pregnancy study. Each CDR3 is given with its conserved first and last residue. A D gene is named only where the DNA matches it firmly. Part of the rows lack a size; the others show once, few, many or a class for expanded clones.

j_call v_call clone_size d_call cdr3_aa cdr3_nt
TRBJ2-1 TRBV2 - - CASRQGRTNEQFF TGTGCCAGCCGTCAGGGGCGAACCAATGAGCAGTTCTTC
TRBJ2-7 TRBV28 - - CASSELDAYEQYF TGTGCCAGCAGTGAGCTAGACGCCTACGAGCAGTACTTC
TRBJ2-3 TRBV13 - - CASSDGGGADTQYF TGTGCCAGCAGCGACGGCGGAGGAGCAGATACGCAGTATTTT
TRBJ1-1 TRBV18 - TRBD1 CASSPGQIMNTEAFF TGTGCCAGCTCACCGGGACAGATCATGAACACTGAAGCTTTCTTT
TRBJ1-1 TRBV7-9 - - CASSLDRSFTEAFF TGTGCCAGCAGCTTAGATCGCAGTTTCACTGAAGCTTTCTTT
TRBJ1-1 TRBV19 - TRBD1 CASRHRGGMNTEAFF TGTGCCAGTAGGCACAGGGGGGGTATGAACACTGAAGCTTTCTTT
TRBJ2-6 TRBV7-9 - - CASSLPDVLTF TGTGCCAGCAGCTTACCGGACGTCCTGACTTTC
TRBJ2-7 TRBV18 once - CASSPPSRDEQYF TGTGCCAGCTCACCACCGTCCAGGGACGAGCAGTACTTC
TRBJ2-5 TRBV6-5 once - CASSPVTGQGGTQYF TGTGCCAGCAGTCCAGTTACAGGGCAGGGGGGGACCCAGTACTTC
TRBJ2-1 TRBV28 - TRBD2 CASSFFRTSGSHEQFF TGTGCCAGCAGTTTTTTTCGGACTAGCGGGAGTCATGAGCAGTTCTTC
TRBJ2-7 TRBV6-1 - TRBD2 CASSLAGGSYEQYF TGTGCCAGCAGTCTAGCGGGAGGTTCCTACGAGCAGTACTTC
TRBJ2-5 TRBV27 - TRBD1 CASSMDRATGTQYF TGTGCCAGCAGTATGGACAGGGCCACGGGGACCCAGTACTTC
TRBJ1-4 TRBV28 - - CASSFRGTNEKLFF TGTGCCAGCAGTTTCAGGGGTACTAATGAAAAACTGTTTTTT
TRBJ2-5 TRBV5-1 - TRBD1 CASRRTGQETQYF TGCGCCAGCAGAAGGACAGGGCAAGAGACCCAGTACTTC
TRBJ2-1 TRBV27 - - CASSSLDSIYNEQFF TGTGCCAGCAGTTCCCTAGATTCAATCTACAATGAGCAGTTCTTC
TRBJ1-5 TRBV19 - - CASSLRDTLGQPQHF TGTGCCAGTAGTCTACGGGACACCTTGGGACAGCCCCAGCATTTT